The 25 T cell receptor beta chains below were found in one sample sequenced in a study of T cell responses to AZD1222 COVID-19 vaccine. Libraries were prepared by immunoSEQ multiplex PCR; TCRdb keeps only in-frame clonotypes and omits some of them. The sample lists roughly 200,000 clones, 90% to 95% occurring once. Sequencing was performed on peripheral blood, taken 28 days after the second AZD1222 dose. The source of these receptors is an adult who received the AZD1222 COVID-19 vaccine.

The chain is built from TRBV28 and TRBJ1-5; the D gene is possibly TRBD1 (5 bases). Trimming took 9 bases from V and 4 from J, leaving 19 bases between them. The germline V gene has CDR1 MDHEN and CDR2 SYDVKM. This CDR3 is built from 15 residues. The CDR3 coding sequence is TGTGCCAGTGAGGATAGGGGAAGTTCTAATCAGCCCCAGCATTTT. It encodes CASEDRGSSNQPQHF.

The chain combines TRBV19 with TRBJ1-2; D remains ambiguous. CDR3 length: 14 residues. Germline loops: CDR1 LNHDA, CDR2 SQIVND (reference sequence). Trimming removed 3 bases from V and 4 bases from J, with 12 bases in between. In DNA, the CDR3 is TGTGCCAGTAGTATCACTGAAGGGCTCTATGGCTACACCTTC. It is translated as CASSITEGLYGYTF.

The chain couples TRBV28 to TRBJ2-5; 7 bases are a match to TRBD2. V shed 5 bases and J 1 base; nucleotides not matched to a gene: 10. Germline CDR1 and CDR2: MDHEN and SYDVKM. The CDR3 totals 16 residues. CDR3 bases: TGTGCCAGCAGTCGCGGGGAGGGGACCATCCAAGAGACCCAGTACTTC. It translates to CASSRGEGTIQETQYF.

CDR3 coding DNA: TGTGCCAGTAGTATAGGAAGTTCCAGCGGCTACGAGCAGTACTTC. This sequence encodes CASSIGSSSGYEQYF. This rearrangement joins TRBV19 to TRBJ2-7, with D perhaps TRBD2 (5 bases). The CDR3 covers 15 residues. Germline CDR1 reads LNHDA; CDR2 reads SQIVND (reference sequence). The V gene lost 1 base and the J gene lost 3 bases, with 13 bases spanning the gap.

The genes are TRBV6-1 and TRBJ1-4, with 8 bases fitting TRBD1. Trimming cost V 3 bases and J 7 bases; bases outside gene matches: 7. CDR3 length equals 15 residues. Germline V gene sequence: CDR1 MNHNS, CDR2 SASEGT. The CDR3 DNA reads as TGTGCCAGCAGTGACCAGGGGGCCAGGGGTGAAAAACTGTTTTTT. It encodes CASSDQGARGEKLFF.

The chain recombines TRBV4-1 with TRBJ1-1; a possible D gene is TRBD1 (5 bases). Germline CDR1 reads MGHRA; CDR2 reads YSYEKL. The CDR3 totals 15 residues. Trimming shortened V by 0 bases and J by 5 bases, and 13 bases separated the two germline ends. In nucleotides, the CDR3 is TGCGCCAGCAGCCAAGATCGAGGGGCGGAAACTGAAGCTTTCTTT. As protein: CASSQDRGAETEAFF.

CDR3 in DNA: TGTGCCAGCAGATACCTCAGGGGGTTGGAGTACAATGAGCAGTTCTTC. It is translated as CASRYLRGLEYNEQFF. V and J are TRBV6-5 and TRBJ2-1; 7 nucleotides line up with TRBD1. The germline V gene has CDR1 MNHEY and CDR2 SVGAGI. The CDR3 covers 16 residues. With V trimmed by 6 bases and J by 4 bases, 12 bases remained unmatched.

This CDR3 reads CASSLVGSQYVAEAFF. The DNA for the CDR3 is TGTGCCAGCAGCTTAGTTGGGTCCCAGTACGTCGCTGAAGCTTTCTTT. V usage is TRBV7-9 and J usage is TRBJ1-1; D is ambiguous. This CDR3 has 16 residues. V lost 1 base to trimming and J lost 6 bases, with 18 bases between them. The germline CDR1 and CDR2 sequences are SEHNR and FQNEAQ (reference sequence).

The V gene is TRBV28, the J gene TRBJ1-6, with TRBD1 as a possible D gene (5 bases). The V end was cut by 6 bases, the J end by 7 bases, with 13 bases between. Per germline, CDR1 MDHEN and CDR2 SYDVKM. The CDR3 covers 14 residues. CDR3: CASRDRGLNSPLHF. CDR3 in DNA: TGTGCCAGCAGAGACCGGGGCTTAAATTCACCCCTCCACTTT.

This chain joins TRBV5-1 and TRBJ2-2; D call uncertain. The germline V gene encodes CDR1 SGHRS and CDR2 YFSETQ. Trimming took 4 bases from V and 8 from J, leaving 12 bases between them. The length of the CDR3 is 13 residues. CDR3 loop: CASSTLLPGELFF. In nucleotides, the CDR3 is TGCGCCAGCAGCACCCTCTTGCCAGGGGAGCTGTTTTTT.

The chain couples TRBV7-9 to TRBJ2-2; 7 bases map to TRBD2. The CDR3 is 13 amino acids. V was pared by 3 bases and J by 5 bases, with 0 bases of the junction left unmatched. Per the germline V gene, CDR1 is SEHNR and CDR2 is FQNEAQ (reference sequence). Written as DNA, the CDR3 is TGTGCCAGCAGCTTTAGCGGGACCGGGGAGCTGTTTTTT. Amino acid sequence: CASSFSGTGELFF.

This clone was seen just once. V and J are TRBV28 and TRBJ1-2, with 8 bases aligning to TRBD1. Trimming took 6 bases from V and 8 from J; bases not matched to a gene: 8. Germline V gene lookup returns CDR1 MDHEN and CDR2 SYDVKM. This CDR3 spans 13 amino acids. CDR3 region: CASRVTGVRGYTF. CDR3 nucleotides: TGTGCCAGCAGGGTGACAGGGGTACGAGGCTACACCTTC.

The chain is built from TRBV12-3 or TRBV12-4 and TRBJ2-1; a weak D match, TRBD2 (6 bases). Trimming took off 3 bases at V and 5 bases at J, with 8 bases between the two ends. This CDR3 region has 13 residues. The CDR3 loop is CASSFGGHNEQFF. CDR3 DNA sequence: TGTGCCAGCAGTTTTGGAGGGCACAATGAGCAGTTCTTC.

CDR3 loop: CASSYIQGPHGYTF. The CDR3 coding sequence is TGCGCCAGCAGCTATATACAGGGGCCCCATGGCTACACCTTC. V gene TRBV5-1 combines with J gene TRBJ1-2, with 7 positions matching TRBD1. This CDR3 comprises 14 residues. With 3 bases clipped from V and 6 bases from J, the junction kept 8 bases outside the gene matches. Germline assignment: CDR1 SGHRS and CDR2 YFSETQ.

The V call is TRBV18, the J call TRBJ1-3, with TRBD1 as a possible D gene (6 bases). The CDR3 sequence is 15 residues long. Germline lookup yields CDR1 KGHSH and CDR2 LQKENI. V dropped 4 bases and J dropped 2 bases, with 12 bases sitting between them. CDR3 DNA: TGTGCCAGCTCACTGGGGGGCGCGACTGGAAACACCATATATTTT. It codes for CASSLGGATGNTIYF.

The chain links TRBV7-9 to TRBJ2-7; no reliable D call. Deletions cut 1 base from V and 0 bases from J, with 10 bases between. The CDR3 loop spans 15 amino acids. CDR1 and CDR2 from the germline V gene are SEHNR and FQNEAQ (reference sequence). The CDR3 protein is CASSLVQWYSYEQYF. The CDR3 coding sequence is TGTGCCAGCAGCTTAGTCCAGTGGTACTCCTACGAGCAGTACTTC. Variable domain in full (rest from reference TRBV7-9 and TRBJ2-7): DTGVSQNPRHKITKRGQNVTFRCDPISEHNRLYWYRQTLGQGPEFLTYFQNEAQLEKSRLLSDRFSAERPKGSFSTLEIQRTEQGDSAMYLCASSLVQWYSYEQYFGPGTRLTVT.

V gene TRBV6-1 combines with J gene TRBJ1-2; D call uncertain. Deletions cut 1 base from V and 5 bases from J, with 17 bases between. Germline CDR1 reads MNHNS; CDR2 reads SASEGT. This CDR3 comprises 16 residues. The CDR3: CASSEVWTDGVYGYTF. The CDR3 DNA is TGTGCCAGCAGTGAAGTGTGGACGGATGGCGTATATGGCTACACCTTC.

This chain uses TRBV6-5 with TRBJ2-7, with 8 nucleotides matching TRBD1. The CDR3 is 15 residues long. Per germline, CDR1 MNHEY and CDR2 SVGAGI. V gave up 2 bases and J gave up 4 bases; unmatched junction bases: 7. The CDR3: CASSYGQGNWYEQYF. DNA of the CDR3: TGTGCCAGCAGTTACGGACAGGGAAACTGGTACGAGCAGTACTTC.

The CDR3 nucleotides are TGTGCCAGCTCACCGGAACACAGGGAAGGGGGAACCGGGGAGCTGTTTTTT. It is translated as CASSPEHREGGTGELFF. The chain links TRBV18 to TRBJ2-2; D may be TRBD1 (6 bases). The CDR3 loop spans 17 amino acids. Germline V gives CDR1 KGHSH, CDR2 LQKENI. Trimming cost V 3 bases and J 5 bases, with 19 bases left between them.

The chain combines TRBV7-3 with TRBJ2-4, with 9 bases identical to TRBD2. V lost 4 bases, J lost 7 bases, and 11 bases stayed unmatched. The CDR3 spans 16 residues. Germline lookup yields CDR1 SGHTA and CDR2 FQGTGA. CDR3 sequence (DNA): TGTGCCAGCAGCTCCTCCCTGAGCGGGAGGTCCAACATTCAGTACTTC. Translation gives CASSSSLSGRSNIQYF.

V and J are TRBV6-6 and TRBJ1-3; the D is unclear. The germline V gene has CDR1 MNHNY and CDR2 SVGAGI (reference sequence). The CDR3 sequence is 16 residues long. Trimming stripped 2 bases from V and 0 bases from J, with 11 bases between. The CDR3 nucleotides read TGTGCCAGCAGTTACGGGCCTTTAAGCTCTGGAAACACCATATATTTT. The encoded protein is CASSYGPLSSGNTIYF.

The genes are TRBV27 and TRBJ1-1, with a weak D call TRBD1 (5 bases). Germline V lookup: CDR1 MNHEY, CDR2 SMNVEV (reference sequence). The CDR3 contains 16 residues. V gave up 0 bases and J gave up 4 bases, with 15 bases separating them. The CDR3 region has the DNA TGTGCCAGCAGTTTATCCCAGGGTTCTCCTTTCACTGAAGCTTTCTTT. Translating it yields CASSLSQGSPFTEAFF.

This clone was detected only once. This sequence joins TRBV10-3 and TRBJ1-2; D is unclear. Germline CDR1 ENHRY, CDR2 SYGVKD. Trimming cost V 3 bases and J 8 bases, with 19 bases left between them. The CDR3 covers 15 residues. The CDR3 nucleotides read TGTGCCATCAGTGAATCTGGCAGGCCGCAAGACGGCTACACCTTC. It encodes CAISESGRPQDGYTF.

V is TRBV20-1 and J is TRBJ2-1; TRBD2 might be the D (5 bases). V gave up 6 bases and J gave up 7 bases, with 10 bases separating them. CDR1 and CDR2 from the germline V gene are DFQATT and SNEGSKA (reference sequence). The CDR3 consists of 11 residues. The CDR3 DNA follows: TGCAGTGCGAATAGGAGGAATGAGCAGTTCTTC. Translation gives CSANRRNEQFF.

The chain couples TRBV30 to TRBJ2-7; D uncertain. Deletions cut 1 base from V and 4 bases from J, with 8 bases between. This CDR3 has 12 residues. CDR1 and CDR2 (germline): GTSNPN, SVGIG (reference sequence). CDR3 sequence reads: CAWSASVYEQYF. The CDR3 DNA follows: TGTGCCTGGAGTGCCTCAGTGTACGAGCAGTACTTC.